This T cell receptor beta chain originates from a study of T-cell reconstitution after alpha-beta-depleted transplantation in children (dated by TCRdb to 2015 to 2016). In the study overall: T-cell immune reconstitution after TCRalphabeta/CD19-depleted allogeneic hematopoietic cell transplantation in children was quantitatively tracked in the study by means of TCR repertoire profiling.

The library relied on PCR. TCRdb records Illumina HiSeq 2500 as the sequencer. Molecular barcoding was employed in the preparation of TCR libraries, with unique molecular identifiers being used to normalize TCRbeta repertoire quantification. TCRdb redid the processing of the public reads, applying fastp at Q25 and MiXCR, and retained in-frame beta chains. Duplicate CDR3 protein sequences are folded into a single record with the most common DNA and genes. This sample gives hundreds of thousands of distinct CDR3 sequences in total; roughly 17% of them show up just once. About 1.1% of the sample goes to the ten largest clones. The germline V gene (reference sequence) provides CDR1 SEHNR and CDR2 FQNEAQ. V lost 5 bases and J lost 2 bases, and the count of bases not matched to a germline gene is 3. The CDR3 numbers 14 residues from cysteine through phenylalanine. Only the CDR3 DNA is retained, 42 bases long and in frame from the first base.

In the case of this clonotype: The antigen it binds to is not known. No base quality information exists; no much larger clone differs at one position.

The origin of this receptor is a human donor who donated a stem cell graft to a child with acute myeloid leukemia. The chain joins TRBV7-9 to TRBJ2-7; 10 bases in between match TRBD1. Sequenced here: PBMCs from the stem cell graft donor, sampled from the stem cell graft. The CDR3 region reads CASSRGQGPYEQYF. The DNA sequence is as follows: TGTGCCAGCAGCCGGGGACAGGGGCCCTACGAGCAGTACTTC.